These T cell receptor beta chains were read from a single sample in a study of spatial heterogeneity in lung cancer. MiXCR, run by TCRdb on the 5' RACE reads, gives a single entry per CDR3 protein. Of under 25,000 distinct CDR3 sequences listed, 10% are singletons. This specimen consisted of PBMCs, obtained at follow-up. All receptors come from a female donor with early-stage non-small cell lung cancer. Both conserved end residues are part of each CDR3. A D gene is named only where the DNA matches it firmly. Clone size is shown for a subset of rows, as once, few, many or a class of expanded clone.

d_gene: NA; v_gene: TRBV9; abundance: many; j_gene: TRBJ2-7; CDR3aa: CASSVGTPSSYEQYF; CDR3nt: TGTGCCAGCAGCGTAGGGACACCCAGCTCCTACGAGCAGTACTTC
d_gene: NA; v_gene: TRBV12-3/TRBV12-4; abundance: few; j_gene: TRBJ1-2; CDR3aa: CASSLFAGAGGYTF; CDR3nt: TGTGCCAGCAGTTTATTTGCGGGCGCGGGTGGCTACACCTTC
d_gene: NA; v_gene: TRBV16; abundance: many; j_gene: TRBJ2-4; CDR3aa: CASSFRQGRENIQYF; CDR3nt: TGTGCCAGCAGCTTCCGACAGGGGAGGGAAAACATTCAGTACTTC
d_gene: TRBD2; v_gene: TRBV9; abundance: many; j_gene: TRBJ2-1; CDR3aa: CASGDGLAGLRDEQFF; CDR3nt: TGTGCCAGCGGGGATGGCCTAGCGGGTCTAAGGGATGAGCAGTTCTTC
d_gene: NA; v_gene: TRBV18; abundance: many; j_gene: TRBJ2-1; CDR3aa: CASSPQGGVTNEQFF; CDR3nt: TGTGCCAGCTCACCACAGGGAGGAGTTACAAATGAGCAGTTCTTC
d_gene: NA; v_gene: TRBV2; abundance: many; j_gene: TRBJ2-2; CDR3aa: CASSANTGELFF; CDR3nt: TGTGCCAGCAGTGCTAACACCGGGGAGCTGTTTTTT
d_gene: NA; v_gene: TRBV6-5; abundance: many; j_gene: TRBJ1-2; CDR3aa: CASSYRRPTYGYTF; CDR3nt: TGTGCCAGCAGCTACCGCAGGCCCACCTATGGCTACACCTTC
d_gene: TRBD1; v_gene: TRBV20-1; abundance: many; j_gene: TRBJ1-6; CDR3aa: CSARDQAGGDSPLHF; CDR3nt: TGCAGTGCTAGAGATCAAGCAGGGGGCGATTCACCCCTCCACTTT
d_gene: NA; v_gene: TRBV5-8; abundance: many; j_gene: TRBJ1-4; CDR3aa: CASSLVGREAEKLFF; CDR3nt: TGTGCCAGCAGCTTGGTGGGCAGGGAGGCTGAAAAACTGTTTTTT
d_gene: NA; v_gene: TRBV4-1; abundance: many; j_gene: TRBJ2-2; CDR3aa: CASSQAAGWDRTNTGELFF; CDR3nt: TGCGCCAGCAGCCAAGCAGCGGGGTGGGACAGGACGAACACCGGGGAGCTGTTTTTT
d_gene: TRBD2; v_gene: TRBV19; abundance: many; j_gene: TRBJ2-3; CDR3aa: CASSIGRAGSTDTQYF; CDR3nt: TGTGCCAGTAGTATAGGAAGAGCGGGAAGCACAGATACGCAGTATTTT
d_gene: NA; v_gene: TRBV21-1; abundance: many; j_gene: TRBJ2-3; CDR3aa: CASTPRPSVDTQYF; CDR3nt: TGTGCCAGCACCCCCAGGCCTAGCGTGGATACGCAGTATTTT
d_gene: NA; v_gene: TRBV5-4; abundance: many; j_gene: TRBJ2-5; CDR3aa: CASSLEQGQETQYF; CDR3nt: TGTGCCAGCAGCTTGGAGCAGGGGCAAGAGACCCAGTACTTC
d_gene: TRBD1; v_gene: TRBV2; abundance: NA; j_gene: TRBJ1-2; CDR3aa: CASSELKDRGHGYTF; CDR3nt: TGTGCCAGCAGTGAACTAAAAGACAGGGGGCATGGCTACACCTTC
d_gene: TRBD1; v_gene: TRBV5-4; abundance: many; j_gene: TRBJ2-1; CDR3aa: CASSRSTGGFRVSEQFF; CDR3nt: TGTGCCAGCAGCCGTTCGACAGGGGGCTTTAGGGTTAGTGAGCAGTTCTTC
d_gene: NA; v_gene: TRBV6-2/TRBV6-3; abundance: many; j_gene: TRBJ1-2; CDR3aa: CASRATVEIYGYTF; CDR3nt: TGTGCCAGCAGGGCGACAGTTGAAATCTATGGCTACACCTTC
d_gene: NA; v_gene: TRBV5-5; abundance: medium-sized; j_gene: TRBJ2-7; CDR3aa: CASSFDYEQYF; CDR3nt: TGTGCCAGCAGCTTTGACTACGAGCAGTACTTC
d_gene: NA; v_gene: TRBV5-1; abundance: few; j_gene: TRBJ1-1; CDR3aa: CASKGGASDTEAFF; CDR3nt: TGCGCCAGCAAGGGCGGGGCGTCGGACACTGAAGCTTTCTTT
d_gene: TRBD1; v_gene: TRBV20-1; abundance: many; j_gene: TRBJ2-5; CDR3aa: CSARRGPETQYF; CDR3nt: TGCAGTGCTAGGAGGGGGCCGGAGACCCAGTACTTC
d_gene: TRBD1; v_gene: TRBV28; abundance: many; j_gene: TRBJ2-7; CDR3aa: CASSPGQGNEQYF; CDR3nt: TGTGCCAGCAGTCCGGGACAGGGTAACGAGCAGTACTTC
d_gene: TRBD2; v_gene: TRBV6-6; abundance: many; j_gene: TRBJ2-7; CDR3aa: CASSQIGLAGTYEQYF; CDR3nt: TGTGCCAGCAGTCAAATAGGACTAGCGGGGACCTACGAGCAGTACTTC
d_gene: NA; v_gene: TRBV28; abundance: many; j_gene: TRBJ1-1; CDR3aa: CASSLLGDTVEAFF; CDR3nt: TGTGCCAGCAGTTTATTAGGGGACACGGTTGAAGCTTTCTTT
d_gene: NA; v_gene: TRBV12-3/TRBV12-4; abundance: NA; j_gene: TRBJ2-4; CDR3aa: CATSTRKGAKNIQYF; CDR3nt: TGTGCCACTTCGACCCGGAAAGGAGCCAAAAACATTCAGTACTTC
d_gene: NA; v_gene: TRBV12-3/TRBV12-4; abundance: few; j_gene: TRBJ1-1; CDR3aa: CASSLRPGEAFF; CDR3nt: TGTGCCAGCAGTTTAAGACCGGGAGAAGCTTTCTTT
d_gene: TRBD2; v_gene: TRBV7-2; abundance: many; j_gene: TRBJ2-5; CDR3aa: CASSQTWWRGGRETQYF; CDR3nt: TGTGCCAGCAGCCAGACCTGGTGGCGGGGGGGCCGGGAGACCCAGTACTTC
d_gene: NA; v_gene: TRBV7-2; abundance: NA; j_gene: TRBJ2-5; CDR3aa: CASSLALRGVKETQYF; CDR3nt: TGTGCCAGCAGCTTAGCCCTACGAGGTGTAAAAGAGACCCAGTACTTC
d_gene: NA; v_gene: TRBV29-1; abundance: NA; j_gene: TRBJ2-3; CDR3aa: CSVRTGSTDTQYF; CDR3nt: TGCAGCGTCCGGACGGGAAGCACAGATACGCAGTATTTT
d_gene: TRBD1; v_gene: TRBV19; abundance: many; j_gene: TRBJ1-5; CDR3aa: CASSGTGGQPQHF; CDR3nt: TGTGCCAGTAGTGGGACAGGGGGACAGCCCCAGCATTTT
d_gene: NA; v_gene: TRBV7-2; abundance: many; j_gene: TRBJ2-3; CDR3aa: CASSHYGDTQYF; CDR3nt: TGTGCCAGCAGCCATTATGGGGATACGCAGTATTTT
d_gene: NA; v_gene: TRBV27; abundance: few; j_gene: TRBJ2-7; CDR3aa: CASSFPPAYEQYF; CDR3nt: TGTGCCAGCAGTTTCCCTCCCGCCTACGAGCAGTACTTC
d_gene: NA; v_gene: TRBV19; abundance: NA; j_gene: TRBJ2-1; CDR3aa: CASSIVRGGEQFF; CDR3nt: TGTGCCAGTAGTATAGTTCGGGGAGGTGAGCAGTTCTTC
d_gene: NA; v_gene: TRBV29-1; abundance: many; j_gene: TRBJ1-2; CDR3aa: CSVDRGSIYGYTF; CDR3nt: TGCAGCGTTGATCGAGGTTCTATCTATGGCTACACCTTC
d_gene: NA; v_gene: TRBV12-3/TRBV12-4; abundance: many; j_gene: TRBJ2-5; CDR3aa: CASSLEGYRQETQYF; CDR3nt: TGTGCCAGCAGTTTAGAAGGATATCGCCAAGAGACCCAGTACTTC
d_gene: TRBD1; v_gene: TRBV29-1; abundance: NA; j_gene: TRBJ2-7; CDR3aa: CSALGQTYEQYF; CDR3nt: TGCAGCGCGTTGGGACAGACCTACGAGCAGTACTTC
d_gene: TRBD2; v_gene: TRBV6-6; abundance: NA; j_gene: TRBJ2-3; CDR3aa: CASSPGLAGVSTDTQYF; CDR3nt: TGTGCCAGCAGTCCGGGACTAGCGGGAGTGAGCACAGATACGCAGTATTTT
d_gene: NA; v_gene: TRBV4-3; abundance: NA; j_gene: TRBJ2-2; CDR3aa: CASSQPGTAGKGELFF; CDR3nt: TGCGCCAGCAGCCAGCCCGGGACCGCGGGGAAAGGGGAGCTGTTTTTT
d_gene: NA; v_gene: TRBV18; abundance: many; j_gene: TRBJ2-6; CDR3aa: CASSPTGANVLTF; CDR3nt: TGTGCCAGCTCACCAACTGGGGCCAACGTCCTGACTTTC
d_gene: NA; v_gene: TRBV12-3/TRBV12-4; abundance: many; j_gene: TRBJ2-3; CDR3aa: CASSLAPGGAQYF; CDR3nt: TGTGCCAGCAGTTTAGCCCCAGGTGGCGCGCAGTATTTT
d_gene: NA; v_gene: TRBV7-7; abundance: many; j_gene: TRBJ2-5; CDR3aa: CASSRGTVKETQYF; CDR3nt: TGTGCTAGCAGCCGGGGGACAGTGAAGGAGACCCAGTACTTC
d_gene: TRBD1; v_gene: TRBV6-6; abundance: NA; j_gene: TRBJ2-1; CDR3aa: CASNPGGYNEQFF; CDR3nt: TGTGCCAGCAACCCAGGGGGCTACAATGAGCAGTTCTTC
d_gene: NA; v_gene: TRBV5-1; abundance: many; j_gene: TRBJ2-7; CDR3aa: CASSLAGGSYEQYF; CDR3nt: TGCGCCAGCAGCTTGGCCGGGGGATCCTACGAGCAGTACTTC
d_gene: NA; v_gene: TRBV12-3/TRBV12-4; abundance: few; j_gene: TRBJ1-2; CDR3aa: CASSPGTGYTF; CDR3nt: TGTGCCAGCAGCCCGGGTACTGGCTACACCTTC
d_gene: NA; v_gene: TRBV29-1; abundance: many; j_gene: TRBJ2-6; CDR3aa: CSVDRPDVTGANVLTF; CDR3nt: TGCAGCGTTGATAGACCGGACGTAACTGGGGCCAACGTCCTGACTTTC
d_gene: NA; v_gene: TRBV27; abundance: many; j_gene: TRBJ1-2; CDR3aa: CASSQGGNYGYTF; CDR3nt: TGTGCCAGCAGTCAAGGCGGAAACTATGGCTACACCTTC
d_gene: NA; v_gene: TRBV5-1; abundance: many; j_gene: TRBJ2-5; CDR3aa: CASSLGAAYTETQYF; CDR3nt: TGCGCCAGCAGCTTGGGAGCGGCTTACACGGAGACCCAGTACTTC
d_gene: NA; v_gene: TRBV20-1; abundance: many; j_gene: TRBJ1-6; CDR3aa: CSAARRNSPLHF; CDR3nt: TGCAGTGCCGCGCGCAGAAATTCACCCCTCCACTTT
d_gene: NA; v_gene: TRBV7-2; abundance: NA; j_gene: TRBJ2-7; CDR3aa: CASRATGSSYEQYF; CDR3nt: TGTGCCAGCAGGGCTACAGGGAGCTCCTACGAGCAGTACTTC
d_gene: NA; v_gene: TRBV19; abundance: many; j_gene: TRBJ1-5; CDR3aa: CASRIGTNQPQHF; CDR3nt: TGTGCCAGCCGTATCGGGACAAATCAGCCCCAGCATTTT
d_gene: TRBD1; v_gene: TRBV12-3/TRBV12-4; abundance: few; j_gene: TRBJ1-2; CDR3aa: CASSPTGGDGYTF; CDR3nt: TGTGCCAGCAGTCCGACAGGGGGCGATGGCTACACCTTC
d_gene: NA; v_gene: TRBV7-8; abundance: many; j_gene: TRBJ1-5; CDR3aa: CASSLATDYSNQPQHF; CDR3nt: TGTGCCAGCAGCTTAGCTACTGATTATAGCAATCAGCCCCAGCATTTT
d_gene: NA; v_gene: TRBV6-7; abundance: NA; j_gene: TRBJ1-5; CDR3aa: CASSTRDPAHQPQHF; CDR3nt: TGTGCCAGCAGTACAAGGGACCCGGCCCACCAGCCCCAGCATTTT